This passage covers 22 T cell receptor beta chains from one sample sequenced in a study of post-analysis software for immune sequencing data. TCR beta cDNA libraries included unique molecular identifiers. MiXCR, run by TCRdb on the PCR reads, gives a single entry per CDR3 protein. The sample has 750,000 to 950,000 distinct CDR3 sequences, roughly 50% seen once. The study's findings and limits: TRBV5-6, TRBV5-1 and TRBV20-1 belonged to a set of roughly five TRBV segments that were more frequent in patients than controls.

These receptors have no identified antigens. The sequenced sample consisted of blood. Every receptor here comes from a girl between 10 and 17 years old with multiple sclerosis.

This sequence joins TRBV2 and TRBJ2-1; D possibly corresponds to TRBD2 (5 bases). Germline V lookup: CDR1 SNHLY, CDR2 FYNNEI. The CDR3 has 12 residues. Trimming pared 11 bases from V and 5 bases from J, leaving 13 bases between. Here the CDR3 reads CAGSGEDNEQFF. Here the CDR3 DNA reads TGTGCCGGAAGCGGAGAGGACAATGAGCAGTTCTTC.

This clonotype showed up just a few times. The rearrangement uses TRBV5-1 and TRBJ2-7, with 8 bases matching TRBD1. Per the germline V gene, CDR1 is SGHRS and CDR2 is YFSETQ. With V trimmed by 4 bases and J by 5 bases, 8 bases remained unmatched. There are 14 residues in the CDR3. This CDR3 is CASSPTTGVHEQYF. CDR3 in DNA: TGCGCCAGCAGCCCTACGACAGGGGTACACGAGCAGTACTTC. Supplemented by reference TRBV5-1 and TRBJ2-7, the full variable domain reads KAGVTQTPRYLIKTRGQQVTLSCSPISGHRSVSWYQQTPGQGLQFLFEYFSETQRNKGNFPGRFSGRQFSNSRSEMNVSTLELGDSALYLCASSPTTGVHEQYFGPGTRLTVT.

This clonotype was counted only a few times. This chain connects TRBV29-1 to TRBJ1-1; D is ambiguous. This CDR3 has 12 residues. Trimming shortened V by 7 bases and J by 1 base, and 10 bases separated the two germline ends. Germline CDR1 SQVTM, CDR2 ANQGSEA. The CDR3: CSASSWNTEAFF. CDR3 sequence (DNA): TGCAGCGCCAGTTCGTGGAACACTGAAGCTTTCTTT.

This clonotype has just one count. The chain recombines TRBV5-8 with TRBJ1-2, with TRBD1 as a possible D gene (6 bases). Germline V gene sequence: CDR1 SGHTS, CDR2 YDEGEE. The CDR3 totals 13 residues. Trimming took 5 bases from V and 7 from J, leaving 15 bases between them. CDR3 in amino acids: CASSPPGVGGYTF. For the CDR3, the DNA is TGTGCCAGCAGTCCCCCAGGGGTCGGTGGCTACACCTTC.

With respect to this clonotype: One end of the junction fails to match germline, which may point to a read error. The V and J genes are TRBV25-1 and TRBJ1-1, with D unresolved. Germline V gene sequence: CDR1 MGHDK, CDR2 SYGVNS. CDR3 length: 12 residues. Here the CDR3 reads CASSEPNTEAFF. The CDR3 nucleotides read TGTGCCAGCAGTGAACCGAACACCGAAGCTTTCTTT.

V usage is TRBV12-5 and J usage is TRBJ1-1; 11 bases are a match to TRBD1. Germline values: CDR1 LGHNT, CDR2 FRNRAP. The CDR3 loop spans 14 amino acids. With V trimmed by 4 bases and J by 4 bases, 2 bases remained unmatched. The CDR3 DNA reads TGTGCTAGTGGTTGGGGACAGGGGGTCACTGAAGCTTTCTTT. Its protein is CASGWGQGVTEAFF.

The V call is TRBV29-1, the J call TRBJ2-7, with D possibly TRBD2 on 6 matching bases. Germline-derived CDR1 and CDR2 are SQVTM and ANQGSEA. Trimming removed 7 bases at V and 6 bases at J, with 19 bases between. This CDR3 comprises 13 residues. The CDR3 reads CSAKGRGSREQYF. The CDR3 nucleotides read TGCAGCGCCAAGGGACGGGGGTCTCGCGAGCAGTACTTC.

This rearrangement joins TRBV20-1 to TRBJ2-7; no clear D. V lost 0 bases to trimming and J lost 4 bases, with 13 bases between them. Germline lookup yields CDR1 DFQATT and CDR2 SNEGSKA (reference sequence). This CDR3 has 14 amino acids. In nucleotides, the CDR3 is TGCAGTGCTAGAGAAGTCGAACATAATTACGAGCAGTACTTC. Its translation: CSAREVEHNYEQYF.

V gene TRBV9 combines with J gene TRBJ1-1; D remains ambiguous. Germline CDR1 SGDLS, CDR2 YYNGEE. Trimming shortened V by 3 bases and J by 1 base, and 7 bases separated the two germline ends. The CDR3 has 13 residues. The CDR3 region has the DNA TGTGCCAGCAGCGCGCTTGGGAACACTGAAGCTTTCTTT. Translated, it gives CASSALGNTEAFF.

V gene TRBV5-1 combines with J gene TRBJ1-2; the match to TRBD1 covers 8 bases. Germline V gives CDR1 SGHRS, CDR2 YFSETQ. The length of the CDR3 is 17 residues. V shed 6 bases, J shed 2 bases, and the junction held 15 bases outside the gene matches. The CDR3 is CASNFRQTGDGNYGYTF. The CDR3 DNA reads TGCGCCAGCAACTTCAGGCAGACAGGGGACGGGAACTATGGCTACACCTTC.

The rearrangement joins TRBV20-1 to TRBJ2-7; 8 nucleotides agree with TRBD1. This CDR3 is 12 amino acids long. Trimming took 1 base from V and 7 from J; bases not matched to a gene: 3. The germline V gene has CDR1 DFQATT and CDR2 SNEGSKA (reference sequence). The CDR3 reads CSARAGTGEQYF. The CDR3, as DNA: TGCAGTGCTAGAGCCGGGACAGGAGAGCAGTACTTC.

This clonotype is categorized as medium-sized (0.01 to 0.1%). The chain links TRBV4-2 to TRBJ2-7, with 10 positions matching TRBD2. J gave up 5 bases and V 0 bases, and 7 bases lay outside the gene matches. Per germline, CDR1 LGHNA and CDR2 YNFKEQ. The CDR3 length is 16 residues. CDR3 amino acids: CASSQEASGSPDEQYF. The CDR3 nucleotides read TGTGCCAGCAGCCAAGAGGCTAGCGGGAGCCCTGACGAGCAGTACTTC.

The CDR3 loop is CASTRGTASEAFF. The CDR3 region has the DNA TGTGCCAGCACCCGCGGGACAGCGTCTGAAGCTTTCTTT. The chain carries TRBV7-2 and TRBJ1-1; TRBD1 matches at 7 bases. The CDR3 is made up of 13 amino acids. Losses at the gene ends were 7 bases for V and 6 bases for J; bases not matched to a gene: 8. Germline V gene lookup returns CDR1 SGHTA and CDR2 FQGNSA.

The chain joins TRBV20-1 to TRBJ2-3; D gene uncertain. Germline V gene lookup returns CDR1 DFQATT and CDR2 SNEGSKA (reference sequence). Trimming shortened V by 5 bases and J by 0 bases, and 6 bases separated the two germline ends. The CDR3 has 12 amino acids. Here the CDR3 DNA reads TGCAGTGCTCTAACTAGCACAGATACGCAGTATTTT. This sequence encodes CSALTSTDTQYF.

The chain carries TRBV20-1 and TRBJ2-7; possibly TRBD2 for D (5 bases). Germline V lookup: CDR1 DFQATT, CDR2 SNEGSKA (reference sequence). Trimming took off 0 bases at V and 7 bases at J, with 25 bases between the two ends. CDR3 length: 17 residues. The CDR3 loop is CSARDVARPRETQEQYF. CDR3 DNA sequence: TGCAGTGCTAGAGATGTGGCACGCCCGAGGGAGACTCAAGAGCAGTACTTC.

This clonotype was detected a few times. CDR3 sequence: CASSSGSQNEKLFF. CDR3 nucleotides: TGTGCCAGCAGCTCGGGGAGCCAGAATGAAAAACTGTTTTTT. This chain links TRBV27 with TRBJ1-4; D remains unclear. CDR3 length: 14 amino acids. The ends were cut back, 6 bases at V and 5 bases at J, with 13 bases in the middle. In germline, CDR1 is MNHEY, CDR2 SMNVEV (reference sequence).

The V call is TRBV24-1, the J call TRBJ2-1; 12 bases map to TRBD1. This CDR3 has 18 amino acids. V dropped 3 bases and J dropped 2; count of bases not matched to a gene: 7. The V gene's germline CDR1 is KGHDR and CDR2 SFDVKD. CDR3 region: CATSDAGTGGFTYNEQFF. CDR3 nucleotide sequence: TGTGCCACCAGTGATGCCGGGACAGGGGGCTTTACCTACAATGAGCAGTTCTTC.

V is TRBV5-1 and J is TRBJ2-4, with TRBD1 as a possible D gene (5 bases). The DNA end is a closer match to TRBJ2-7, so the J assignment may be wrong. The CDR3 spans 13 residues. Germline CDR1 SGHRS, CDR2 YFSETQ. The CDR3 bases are TGCGCCAGCAGCTTGACATTAGGGGACGAGCAGTACTTC. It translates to CASSLTLGDEQYF.

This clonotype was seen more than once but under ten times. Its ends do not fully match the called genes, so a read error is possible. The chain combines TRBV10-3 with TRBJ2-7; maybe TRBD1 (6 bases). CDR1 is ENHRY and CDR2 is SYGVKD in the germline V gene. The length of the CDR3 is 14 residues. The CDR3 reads CAIRESGTPGEQYF. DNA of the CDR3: TGTGCCATCAGGGAGTCTGGGACACCGGGCGAGCAGTACTTC.

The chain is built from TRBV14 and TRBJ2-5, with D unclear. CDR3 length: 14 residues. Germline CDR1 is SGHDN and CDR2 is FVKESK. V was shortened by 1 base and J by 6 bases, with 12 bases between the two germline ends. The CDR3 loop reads CASSQAPRKQTQYF. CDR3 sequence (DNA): TGTGCCAGCAGCCAAGCCCCCAGAAAACAGACCCAGTACTTC.

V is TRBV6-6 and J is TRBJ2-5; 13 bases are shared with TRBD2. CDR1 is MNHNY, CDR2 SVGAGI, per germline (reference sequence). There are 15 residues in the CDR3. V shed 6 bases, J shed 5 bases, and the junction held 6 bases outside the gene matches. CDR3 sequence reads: CASRALAGGPETQYF. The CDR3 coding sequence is TGTGCCAGCAGAGCACTAGCGGGGGGGCCTGAGACCCAGTACTTC.

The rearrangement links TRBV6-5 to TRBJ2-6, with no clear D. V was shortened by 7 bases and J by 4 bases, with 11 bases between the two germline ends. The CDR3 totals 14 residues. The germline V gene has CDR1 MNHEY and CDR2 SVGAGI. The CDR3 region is CASNRAPGANVLTF. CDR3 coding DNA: TGTGCCAGCAATCGAGCGCCCGGGGCCAACGTCCTGACTTTC.